This T cell receptor beta chain was recorded in a study of blood T cell repertoires in COVID-19. Assay used: immunoSEQ multiplex PCR; TCRdb lists only in-frame clones, some missing. The sample shows under 300,000 clones, roughly 85% of them seen only once. This clone was counted between two and nine times. Germline V gene sequence: CDR1 DFQATT, CDR2 SNEGSKA (reference sequence). The CDR3 spans 14 residues. V shed 3 bases and J shed 5 bases, with 15 bases lying between them. The receptor was isolated from a woman aged 18-29 years with acute or convalescent COVID-19. Specimen: peripheral blood. J is TRBJ2-3 and V is TRBV20-1, with TRBD2 as a possible D gene (6 bases). CDR3 sequence: CSASWREEGDTQYF. CDR3 coding DNA: TGCAGTGCTAGTTGGCGCGAGGAGGGAGATACGCAGTATTTT.